Presented here are 11 T cell receptor beta chains from one specimen sequenced in a study of human T cells and chemical hapten exposure. Each CDR3 protein is one row after TCRdb ran MiXCR on the RACE reads. The profile shows tens of thousands of distinct CDR3 sequences, approximately 9% of them singletons. The time point denotes: patch test 2, 6 weeks after DPC sensitization. This sample's treatment: therapeutic diphenylcyclopropenone sensitization with weekly scalp DPC. Sequenced here: whole blood, sampled in connection with sensitization to the hapten diphenylcyclopropenone (DPC). These receptors were collected from a man under 40 with alopecia areata. Some clones in this sample may be carry-over from other donors' samples.

This clonotype was seen many times. The chain is built from TRBV29-1 and TRBJ2-7; D remains unclear. The germline V gene encodes CDR1 SQVTM and CDR2 ANQGSEA. Deletions cut 3 bases from V and 3 bases from J, with 6 bases between. This CDR3 is 11 amino acids long. The CDR3 protein is CSVELDYEQYF. The DNA of the CDR3 is TGCAGCGTTGAGCTGGACTACGAGCAGTACTTC.

The chain combines TRBV11-2 with TRBJ2-5; tentative D call: TRBD2 (6 bases). Germline values: CDR1 SGHAT, CDR2 FQNNGV. CDR3 length: 16 amino acids. V was trimmed by 5 bases and J by 2 bases, leaving 18 bases between them. This chain's CDR3 is CASSNTDAGGQETQYF. CDR3 in DNA: TGTGCCAGCAGCAATACCGACGCCGGAGGGCAAGAGACCCAGTACTTC.

This clonotype was counted ten times or more. The chain joins TRBV9 to TRBJ2-5; 9 bases match TRBD2. V gave up 2 bases and J gave up 1 base; unmatched junction bases: 3. This CDR3 is 15 amino acids long. Germline V gives CDR1 SGDLS, CDR2 YYNGEE. The CDR3 region is CASSVSSGGQETQYF. In nucleotides, the CDR3 is TGTGCCAGCAGCGTGAGTAGCGGGGGCCAAGAGACCCAGTACTTC.

The chain recombines TRBV21-1 with TRBJ2-7; the table's D call, TRBD2, was not checked against the DNA. TRBV21-1 is reported as a pseudogene. The CDR3 spans 15 residues. CDR3 amino acids: CASTPPASYYYEQYF. CDR3 bases: TGTGCCAGCACCCCCCCCGCCTCCTACTACTACGAGCAGTACTTC.

A remark on this clonotype: Germline and junction disagree at one end, which may indicate a read error. This chain joins TRBV20-1 and TRBJ1-3; D gene ambiguous. CDR3 length: 14 residues. Germline-derived CDR1 and CDR2 are DFQATT and SNEGSKA (reference sequence). The DNA for the CDR3 is TGTAGTGCTCACCAAGGAGACTCTGGAACCACCATATATTTT. Translation gives CSAHQGDSGTTIYF.

V gene TRBV4-2 combines with J gene TRBJ2-1, with D possibly matching TRBD1 (5 bases). Trimming cost V 3 bases and J 0 bases, with 15 bases left between them. Germline values: CDR1 LGHNA, CDR2 YNFKEQ. The CDR3 runs 17 residues. The CDR3 protein is CASSQQQGVSSYNEQFF. The CDR3 region has the DNA TGTGCCAGCAGCCAGCAACAAGGGGTTAGCTCCTACAATGAGCAGTTCTTC.

This chain uses TRBV5-5 with TRBJ1-2, with D perhaps matching TRBD1 (5 bases). CDR1 and CDR2 (germline): SGHKS, YYEKEE (reference sequence). The CDR3 contains 14 residues. Trimming shortened V by 0 bases and J by 3 bases, and 9 bases separated the two germline ends. The CDR3 bases are TGTGCCAGCAGCTTGGAAGGGGCAGACTATGGCTACACCTTC. The encoded protein is CASSLEGADYGYTF.

The sample holds many counts of this clonotype. This chain uses TRBV5-5 with TRBJ2-5, with D tentatively TRBD2 (6 bases). The V gene lost 0 bases and the J gene lost 3 bases, with 6 bases spanning the gap. This CDR3 is 13 amino acids long. The V gene's germline CDR1 is SGHKS and CDR2 YYEKEE (reference sequence). In DNA, the CDR3 is TGTGCCAGCAGCTTGGAGCGGGAAGAGACCCAGTACTTC. It specifies CASSLEREETQYF.

In this sample, this clonotype turned up a few times. The V call is TRBV29-1, the J call TRBJ2-3, with 11 positions matching TRBD2. The CDR3 runs to 15 residues. CDR1 and CDR2 from the germline V gene are SQVTM and ANQGSEA. Trimming at V came to 7 bases and at J to 2 bases, leaving 8 bases not matched to a gene. The CDR3 region has the DNA TGCAGCGCCTCCACTAGCGGGGGACCCACAGATACGCAGTATTTT. It encodes CSASTSGGPTDTQYF.

Only a few counts were recorded for this clonotype. This chain connects TRBV6-2 or TRBV6-3 to TRBJ2-1; TRBD1 matches 8 bases. With V trimmed by 6 bases and J by 3 bases, 10 bases remained unmatched. This CDR3 is 16 amino acids long. Germline V gene sequence: CDR1 MNHEY, CDR2 SVGEGT. This CDR3 reads CASSFFGQGNYNEQFF. CDR3 nucleotides: TGTGCCAGCAGCTTTTTTGGACAGGGAAACTACAATGAGCAGTTCTTC.

In its sample, this clonotype was seen a few times. The rearrangement links TRBV29-1 to TRBJ2-1; D is possibly TRBD1 or TRBD2 (5 bases each). Germline V lookup: CDR1 SQVTM, CDR2 ANQGSEA. V lost 7 bases and J 1 base, leaving 17 bases between the germline ends. CDR3 length: 15 residues. In DNA form, the CDR3 reads TGCAGCGCGAACGGGGCCTGGGGGTCCTACAATGAGCAGTTCTTC. Translating it yields CSANGAWGSYNEQFF.